Listed below are T cell receptor beta chains from one sample, sequenced in a study of T cells in Graves' hyperthyroidism and ophthalmopathy. TCRdb re-called the multiplex PCR reads with MiXCR, one entry per CDR3 protein. Here the sample spans roughly 35,000 distinct CDR3 sequences, approximately 52% being singletons. Sequencing input: blood. The receptors were gathered from a woman aged 40 to 50 with Graves' ophthalmopathy. CDR3s include the opening cysteine and the closing phenylalanine or tryptophan. Each record gives: V gene, D gene, clone size, J gene, CDR3 protein, CDR3 DNA. The D gene is left open where the match is weak. Only part of the rows carry a size: once, few, many, or a class if the clone is expanded.

V gene: TRBV19; D gene: TRBD2; clone size: -; J gene: TRBJ2-7; CDR3 protein: CASSILAGGLDEQYF; CDR3 DNA: TGTGCCAGTAGTATTCTAGCGGGAGGGCTGGACGAGCAGTACTTC
V gene: TRBV20-1; D gene: -; clone size: many; J gene: TRBJ1-3; CDR3 protein: CSARGEYTPRNTIYF; CDR3 DNA: TGCAGTGCTAGAGGTGAATACACCCCCAGAAACACCATATATTTT
V gene: TRBV27; D gene: TRBD2; clone size: -; J gene: TRBJ2-2; CDR3 protein: CASSLSSGGGWGGELFF; CDR3 DNA: TGTGCCAGCAGTTTATCCAGCGGGGGGGGTTGGGGCGGGGAGCTGTTTTTT
V gene: TRBV18; D gene: -; clone size: many; J gene: TRBJ2-1; CDR3 protein: CASSPRQHNEQFF; CDR3 DNA: TGTGCCAGCTCACCCAGGCAGCACAATGAGCAGTTCTTC
V gene: TRBV6-6; D gene: -; clone size: many; J gene: TRBJ1-6; CDR3 protein: CASSYADSPLHF; CDR3 DNA: TGTGCCAGCAGTTATGCGGATTCACCCCTCCACTTT
V gene: TRBV6-2/TRBV6-3; D gene: TRBD2; clone size: many; J gene: TRBJ2-3; CDR3 protein: CASSKRSGGTDTQYF; CDR3 DNA: TGTGCCAGCAGTAAGCGTAGCGGGGGCACAGATACGCAGTATTTT
V gene: TRBV12-3/TRBV12-4; D gene: -; clone size: many; J gene: TRBJ1-4; CDR3 protein: CASSLPLEKLFF; CDR3 DNA: TGTGCCAGCAGTTTGCCCCTGGAAAAACTGTTTTTT
V gene: TRBV12-3/TRBV12-4; D gene: -; clone size: many; J gene: TRBJ2-7; CDR3 protein: CASSLKGTSYEQYF; CDR3 DNA: TGTGCCAGCAGTTTAAAAGGGACCTCCTACGAGCAGTACTTC
V gene: TRBV20-1; D gene: TRBD2; clone size: -; J gene: TRBJ2-7; CDR3 protein: CSASKAGGSEQYF; CDR3 DNA: TGCAGTGCCAGCAAAGCGGGAGGGAGCGAGCAGTACTTC
V gene: TRBV18; D gene: -; clone size: few; J gene: TRBJ2-7; CDR3 protein: CASSPPTGSSYEQYF; CDR3 DNA: TGTGCCAGCTCACCACCGACAGGAAGCTCCTACGAGCAGTACTTC
V gene: TRBV7-2; D gene: TRBD1; clone size: -; J gene: TRBJ2-5; CDR3 protein: CACSLDKGAQYF; CDR3 DNA: TGTGCCTGCAGCTTAGACAAGGGGGCGCAGTACTTC
V gene: TRBV5-4; D gene: TRBD1; clone size: many; J gene: TRBJ1-6; CDR3 protein: CASSLADRLNSPLHF; CDR3 DNA: TGTGCCAGCAGCTTGGCGGACAGGTTAAATTCACCCCTCCACTTT
V gene: TRBV2; D gene: -; clone size: medium-sized; J gene: TRBJ1-2; CDR3 protein: CASKFGADGYTF; CDR3 DNA: TGTGCCAGCAAGTTCGGGGCTGATGGCTACACCTTC